This T cell receptor beta chain was obtained from a study of CD4+ T cells in melanoma. Study outcomes and limitations: CD8+ T cell, macrophage and B cell function reportedly correlated with neoantigen-specific CD4+ T cells. Neoantigen-specific CD4+ T cells in melanoma reportedly had diverse differentiation states.

Notes on this clone: The antigen is not known.

Assay used: immunoSEQ multiplex PCR; TCRdb lists only in-frame clones, some missing. The sample lists 4,000 or so clones, 55% to 85% occurring once. The V segment lost 3 bases and the J segment 2 bases; nucleotides outside the gene matches: 2. CDR1 is SEHNR, CDR2 FQNEAQ, per germline (reference sequence). The CDR3 has 14 residues. The V and J genes are TRBV7-9 and TRBJ2-7, with 9 bases aligning to TRBD1. Input material: tumor tissue. The source is a human donor with melanoma. In nucleotides, the CDR3 is TGTGCCAGCAGCTTTACAGGGGGCACCTACGAGCAGTACTTC. This sequence encodes CASSFTGGTYEQYF.